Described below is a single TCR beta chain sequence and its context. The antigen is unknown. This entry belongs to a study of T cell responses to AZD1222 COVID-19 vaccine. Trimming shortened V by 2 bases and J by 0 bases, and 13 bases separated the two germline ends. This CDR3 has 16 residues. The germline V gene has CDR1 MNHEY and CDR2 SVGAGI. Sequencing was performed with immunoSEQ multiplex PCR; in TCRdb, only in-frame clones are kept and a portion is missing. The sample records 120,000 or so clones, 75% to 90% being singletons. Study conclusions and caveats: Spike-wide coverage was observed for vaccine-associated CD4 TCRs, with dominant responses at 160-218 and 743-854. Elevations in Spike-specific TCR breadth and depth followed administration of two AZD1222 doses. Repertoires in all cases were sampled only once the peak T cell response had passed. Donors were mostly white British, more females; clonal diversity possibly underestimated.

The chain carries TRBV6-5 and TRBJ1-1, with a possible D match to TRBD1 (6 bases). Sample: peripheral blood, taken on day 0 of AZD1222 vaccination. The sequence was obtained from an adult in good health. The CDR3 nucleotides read TGTGCCAGCAGTTACGGGAAGGGGGTCATGAACACTGAAGCTTTCTTT. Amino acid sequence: CASSYGKGVMNTEAFF.